This TCR beta chain was profiled in a study of T-cell reconstitution after alpha-beta-depleted transplantation in children. The study, taken as a whole, reports: Hyperexpanded clones declined; after one year, newly produced T cells mostly supplied diversity.

Preparation of the TCRbeta library was carried out with unique molecular identifiers. TCRdb itself ran the PCR reads through MiXCR, one entry per CDR3 protein. The profile shows 280,000 or so distinct CDR3 sequences, approximately 10% of them singletons. This clonotype occurred many times. Its antigen is currently unknown. V lost 4 bases, J lost 1 base, and 13 bases lay in between. This CDR3 is built from 15 residues. The germline V gene encodes CDR1 LGHNA and CDR2 YSLEER. The source of this sequence is a male patient between 2 and 15 years old who had a stem cell transplant for chronic granulomatous disease, so the T cells may come from the graft donor. The chain links TRBV4-3 to TRBJ1-2; D remains ambiguous. The sample here was peripheral blood, taken 180 days after TCRalphabeta/CD19-depleted stem cell transplant. CDR3: CASSRDFAVNYGYTF. CDR3 bases: TGCGCCAGCAGCCGAGATTTTGCTGTTAACTATGGCTACACCTTC.